Presented here are 11 T cell receptor beta chains from one specimen sequenced in a study of cytomegalovirus exposure and HLA in healthy donors. This PCR relied on a set of 60 Vbeta primers and 13 Jbeta primers. Sequenced by immunoSEQ multiplex PCR; TCRdb stores in-frame clones only, minus some. Of 100,000 or so clones listed, roughly four fifths were seen once; the top ten hold roughly 9.6%. The sequenced material came from PBMCs. Every receptor here comes from a male donor in good health and CMV-seropositive.

The chain combines TRBV7-2 with TRBJ2-7; TRBD1 is a possible D gene (6 bases). Looked up from germline, CDR1 is SGHTA and CDR2 is FQGNSA. The CDR3 runs 15 residues. V gave up 1 base and J gave up 2 bases, with 12 bases separating them. Here the CDR3 reads CASSLVGRGTYEQYF. In nucleotides, the CDR3 is TGTGCCAGCAGCTTAGTGGGCAGGGGTACCTACGAGCAGTACTTC.

In its sample, this clone was seen once. The V call is TRBV28, the J call TRBJ2-2; D is unclear. V dropped 3 bases and J dropped 6 bases, with 8 bases sitting between them. The CDR3 consists of 13 residues. The V gene's germline CDR1 is MDHEN and CDR2 SYDVKM. The CDR3: CASSLATPGELFF. CDR3 coding DNA: TGTGCCAGCAGTTTGGCGACACCCGGGGAGCTGTTTTTT.

The chain recombines TRBV27 with TRBJ1-5; no firm D call. The CDR3 length is 13 residues. The V gene lost 0 bases and the J gene lost 7 bases, with 7 bases spanning the gap. Looked up from germline, CDR1 is MNHEY and CDR2 is SMNVEV (reference sequence). The CDR3 DNA reads TGTGCCAGCAGTTTATCTGTCGGGCAGCCCCAGCATTTT. This codes for CASSLSVGQPQHF.

The genes are TRBV5-6 and TRBJ2-7; tentative D call: TRBD1 (6 bases). The CDR3 consists of 14 residues. Germline assignment: CDR1 SGHDT and CDR2 YYEEEE. Trimming removed 0 bases from V and 2 bases from J, with 9 bases in between. The CDR3, as DNA: TGTGCCAGCAGCTTGGGGGCAGGGGCCTACGAGCAGTACTTC. This sequence encodes CASSLGAGAYEQYF.

In the case of this clone: One junction end does not reproduce the germline sequence, and a read error may be involved. V and J are TRBV7-7 and TRBJ2-1; 9 nucleotides line up with TRBD1. The CDR3 contains 14 residues. CDR1 and CDR2 (germline): SSHAT, FNYEAQ (reference sequence). The CDR3 DNA reads as TGTGCTAGCAGCTTGGGACAGGGCGGCAGTGAGCAGTTCTTC. The encoded protein is CASSLGQGGSEQFF.

This clone came up once. DNA of the CDR3: TGTGCCAGCAGTCTATCGGGGGTAGGGACTAGGGGCGACGAGCAGTACTTC. It is translated as CASSLSGVGTRGDEQYF. This chain joins TRBV28 and TRBJ2-7, with 8 bases fitting TRBD2. V was pared by 5 bases and J by 5 bases, with 17 bases of the junction left unmatched. CDR3 size: 17 residues. Per germline, CDR1 MDHEN and CDR2 SYDVKM.

The genes are TRBV4-3 and TRBJ2-2; unclear D gene. V was cut by 4 bases and J by 6 bases, with 6 bases left in between. Germline V lookup: CDR1 LGHNA, CDR2 YSLEER. The CDR3 covers 12 residues. Written as DNA, the CDR3 is TGCGCCAGCAGCCCCTATCCCGGGGAGCTGTTTTTT. This encodes CASSPYPGELFF.

The chain is built from TRBV11-2 and TRBJ2-1, with D tentatively TRBD1 (6 bases). The CDR3 has 14 amino acids. V lost 5 bases and J 9 bases, leaving 17 bases between the germline ends. Germline assignment: CDR1 SGHAT and CDR2 FQNNGV. The CDR3 bases are TGTGCCAGCAGCCACGCGGACAGACCACCTGAGCAGTTCTTC. Amino acid sequence: CASSHADRPPEQFF.

The CDR3 sequence is CASSLEVTGGYEQYF. Written as DNA, the CDR3 is TGTGCCAGCAGCTTAGAAGTTACAGGGGGCTACGAGCAGTACTTC. The chain has TRBV7-2 and TRBJ2-7, with 8 bases fitting TRBD1. Looked up from germline, CDR1 is SGHTA and CDR2 is FQGNSA. The CDR3 has 15 residues. Trimming took 1 base from V and 3 from J; bases not matched to a gene: 5.

The table lists this clone with a few counts. This rearrangement joins TRBV9 to TRBJ1-2; TRBD1 matches at 7 bases. V was clipped by 4 bases and J by 4 bases; unmatched bases: 7. There are 14 residues in the CDR3. Germline V gene lookup returns CDR1 SGDLS and CDR2 YYNGEE. Written as DNA, the CDR3 is TGTGCCAGCAGCACCAATACAGGGGCCTATGGCTACACCTTC. It yields the protein CASSTNTGAYGYTF.

J is TRBJ2-1 and V is TRBV4-1; D possibly corresponds to TRBD1 (8 bases). V was clipped by 1 base and J by 7 bases, with 23 bases between them. Germline loops: CDR1 MGHRA, CDR2 YSYEKL. The CDR3 has 18 residues. CDR3 in amino acids: CASSQGPGGIGGGNEQFF. The CDR3 DNA is TGCGCCAGCAGCCAAGGTCCAGGGGGCATAGGGGGGGGTAATGAGCAGTTCTTC.